The clone carrying this T cell receptor beta chain appeared many times. The antigen remains unidentified. Unsorted libraries were prepared from 2 million PBMCs held at -80 C. The ends lost 6 bases at V and 4 bases at J; junction bases unmatched: 2. Germline loops: CDR1 DFQATT, CDR2 SNEGSKA (reference sequence). The length of the CDR3 is 11 residues. 5'RACE with 10-nucleotide random UMIs produced the cDNA. From the 5' RACE reads, TCRdb called clonotypes with MiXCR, one entry per CDR3 protein. Seen here are approximately 50,000 distinct CDR3 sequences, 10% observed once, and the top ten hold approximately 5%. This sample was included in a study of neurological immune-mediated disorders. Findings of the study overall: None of the CDR3 amino acid sequences of expanded clones recurred across subjects, suggesting private repertoires in all groups.

This clonotype was obtained from a man aged 70-80 years with HTLV-1-associated myelopathy (HAM/TSP). The chain has TRBV20-1 and TRBJ2-7; 8 bases map to TRBD2. Sample: PBMCs. The CDR3 protein is CSARGGYEQYF. The CDR3 coding sequence is TGCAGTGCCCGGGGGGGATACGAGCAGTACTTC.